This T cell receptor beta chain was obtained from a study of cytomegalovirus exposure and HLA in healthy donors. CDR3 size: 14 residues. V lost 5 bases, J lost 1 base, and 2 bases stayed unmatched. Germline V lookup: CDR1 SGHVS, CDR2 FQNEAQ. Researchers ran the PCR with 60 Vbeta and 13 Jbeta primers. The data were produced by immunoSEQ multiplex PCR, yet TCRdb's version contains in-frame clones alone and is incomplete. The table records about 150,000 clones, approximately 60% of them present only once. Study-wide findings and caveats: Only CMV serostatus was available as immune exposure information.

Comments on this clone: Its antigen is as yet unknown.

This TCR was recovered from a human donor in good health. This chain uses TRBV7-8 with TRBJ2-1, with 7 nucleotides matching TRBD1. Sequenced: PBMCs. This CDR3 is CASSPGQSYNEQFF. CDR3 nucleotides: TGTGCCAGCAGCCCGGGACAGTCCTACAATGAGCAGTTCTTC.